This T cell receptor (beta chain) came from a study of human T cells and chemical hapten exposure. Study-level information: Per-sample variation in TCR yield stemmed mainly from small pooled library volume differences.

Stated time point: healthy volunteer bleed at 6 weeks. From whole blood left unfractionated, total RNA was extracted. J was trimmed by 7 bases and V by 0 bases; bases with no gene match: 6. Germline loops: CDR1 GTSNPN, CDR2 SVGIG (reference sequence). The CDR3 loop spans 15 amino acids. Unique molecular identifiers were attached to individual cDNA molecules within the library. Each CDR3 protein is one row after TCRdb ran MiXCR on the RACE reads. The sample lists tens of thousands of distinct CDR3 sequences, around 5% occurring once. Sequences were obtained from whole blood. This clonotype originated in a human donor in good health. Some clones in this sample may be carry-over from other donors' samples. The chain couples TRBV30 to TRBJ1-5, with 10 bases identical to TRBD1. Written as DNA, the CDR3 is TGTGCCTGGAGTGTACGGGGGACAGGGGAGCAGCCCCAGCATTTT. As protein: CAWSVRGTGEQPQHF.